Sequencing of this T cell receptor beta chain was carried out in a study of response to subunit inactivated influenza vaccine. Points from the study as a whole: Each seasonal flu vaccination may recruit only limited new T cells, authors suggested.

Per germline, CDR1 SGHTA and CDR2 FQGNSA. This CDR3 comprises 14 residues. V was shortened by 3 bases and J by 3 bases, with 11 bases between the two germline ends. TCRdb itself ran the RT-PCR reads through MiXCR, one entry per CDR3 protein. The table records 860,000 or so distinct CDR3 sequences, 21% of them present only once. With regard to this clonotype: The antigen remains undetermined.

The source of this sequence is a man aged 50 or older who received an inactivated influenza vaccine. The V call is TRBV7-2, the J call TRBJ1-1, with D uncertain. This material consisted of PBMCs from blood, taken more than 4 days after vaccination. The CDR3 region is CASSFRGRDTEAFF. Here the CDR3 DNA reads TGTGCCAGCAGCTTTCGGGGAAGGGACACTGAAGCTTTCTTT.